The 19 T cell receptor beta chains below all came from one sample that was sequenced in a study of shared clonotypes between healthy human individuals. Positively selected for CCR7, the CD45RO-negative cells used as naive CD8 cells excluded terminally differentiated effector memory CD45RA+ cells. TCRdb keeps only in-frame clones here, not all; method: immunoSEQ multiplex PCR. The table shows over 2 million clones, with roughly 94% occurring only once. Specimen: naive CD8+ T cells sorted from blood. These receptors were taken from a man aged 18-30 years in good health.

The chain joins TRBV27 to TRBJ2-5, with a weak D call TRBD2 (6 bases). Trimming pared 6 bases from V and 1 base from J, leaving 18 bases between. CDR1 MNHEY and CDR2 SMNVEV come from the germline V gene (reference sequence). This CDR3 has 16 amino acids. The CDR3 bases are TGTGCCAGCAGCCCGGAGGCCGGGGGACCCCAAGAGACCCAGTACTTC. The encoded protein is CASSPEAGGPQETQYF.

J is TRBJ1-5 and V is TRBV6-6; TRBD1 matches 12 bases. Trimming took 5 bases from V and 6 from J; bases not matched to a gene: 5. CDR3 length: 15 residues. Germline-derived CDR1 and CDR2 are MNHNY and SVGAGI (reference sequence). CDR3 bases: TGTGCCAGCAGTCCCGGGACAGGGGGCGGTCAGCCCCAGCATTTT. This encodes CASSPGTGGGQPQHF.

A few counts support this clone. This chain joins TRBV6-5 and TRBJ1-1; 9 bases are a match to TRBD1. After removal of 8 bases from V and 1 base from J, the junction contained 2 bases not matched to a gene. This CDR3 comprises 13 residues. Per the germline V gene, CDR1 is MNHEY and CDR2 is SVGAGI. Written as DNA, the CDR3 is TGTGCCAGCGGGGGACAGGGGAACACTGAAGCTTTCTTT. Residues: CASGGQGNTEAFF.

About this clone: Other DNA sequences in the sample encode the same CDR3. The genes are TRBV18 and TRBJ2-7, with D uncertain. Germline-derived CDR1 and CDR2 are KGHSH and LQKENI. V lost 3 bases and J lost 0, with 3 bases in between. This CDR3 region has 12 residues. The CDR3 loop reads CASSPNSYEQYF. CDR3 coding DNA: TGTGCCAGCTCACCTAACTCCTACGAGCAGTACTTC.

V and J are TRBV6-5 and TRBJ2-2, with 8 bases matching TRBD2. Per germline, CDR1 MNHEY and CDR2 SVGAGI. This CDR3 is 16 amino acids long. V gave up 2 bases and J gave up 7 bases; unmatched junction bases: 9. The CDR3 is CASSYGASGSGGELFF. The CDR3 nucleotides are TGTGCCAGCAGTTACGGGGCGAGCGGGAGCGGCGGGGAGCTGTTTTTT.

The genes are TRBV10-2 and TRBJ2-7; a weak D match, TRBD2 (6 bases). Germline V CDR1 and CDR2: WSHSY, SAAADI. The CDR3 runs 15 residues. V was cut by 3 bases and J by 6 bases, with 18 bases left in between. CDR3 nucleotide sequence: TGCGCCAGCAGTGATCCGGCGGGACGAGACGCCGAGCAGTACTTC. It specifies CASSDPAGRDAEQYF.

As to this clone: This sample includes further DNA sequences coding for the same CDR3. The chain recombines TRBV28 with TRBJ1-1; no clear D. V was shortened by 5 bases and J by 4 bases, with 8 bases between the two germline ends. Germline V gene data show CDR1 as MDHEN and CDR2 as SYDVKM. The CDR3 is 12 amino acids. The CDR3 region is CASSPGGTEAFF. DNA of the CDR3: TGTGCCAGCAGTCCGGGTGGCACTGAAGCTTTCTTT.

This sequence joins TRBV4-3 and TRBJ1-2; D uncertain. This CDR3 comprises 15 residues. Trimming removed 1 base at V and 5 bases at J, with 14 bases between. Germline CDR1 and CDR2: LGHNA and YSLEER. The CDR3 spells CASSQVWAGGYGYTF. The CDR3 bases are TGCGCCAGCAGCCAAGTATGGGCGGGAGGTTATGGCTACACCTTC.

The rearrangement joins TRBV10-2 to TRBJ2-2; 8 positions match TRBD1. The germline V gene has CDR1 WSHSY and CDR2 SAAADI. V trimming: 2 bases; J trimming: 8 bases; junction bases outside the gene matches: 13. This CDR3 spans 17 amino acids. In DNA, the CDR3 is TGCGCCAGCAGTGAGCCAACGGGACAGGTCTTCGTAGGGGAGCTGTTTTTT. Protein product: CASSEPTGQVFVGELFF.

The chain carries TRBV4-3 and TRBJ2-7; the D is unclear. CDR3 length equals 13 residues. Germline lookup yields CDR1 LGHNA and CDR2 YSLEER. The germline V and J ends were trimmed by 3 bases and 1 base, with 7 bases remaining between them. CDR3 region: CASSHSRSYEQYF. The CDR3 region has the DNA TGCGCCAGCAGCCATTCTAGGTCCTACGAGCAGTACTTC.

This rearrangement joins TRBV11-2 to TRBJ1-1; D gene uncertain. Trimming cost V 3 bases and J 2 bases, with 19 bases left between them. Germline V gives CDR1 SGHAT, CDR2 FQNNGV. This CDR3 comprises 17 residues. In nucleotides, the CDR3 is TGTGCCAGCAGCTTCTACCCTGGAGGCAGCGAAAACACTGAAGCTTTCTTT. It translates to CASSFYPGGSENTEAFF.

This CDR3 is CASSVGGPAYEQYF. The CDR3 DNA reads TGTGCCAGCAGTGTTGGGGGTCCGGCCTACGAGCAGTACTTC. This sequence joins TRBV2 and TRBJ2-7; the D gene could be TRBD1 or TRBD2 (5 bases each). The V end was cut by 4 bases, the J end by 2 bases, with 12 bases between. Germline V CDR1 and CDR2: SNHLY, FYNNEI. CDR3 length equals 14 residues.

The genes are TRBV10-3 and TRBJ2-7, with TRBD2 identical over 12 bases. The trim removed 10 bases at V and 3 bases at J, leaving 7 bases unmatched. The CDR3 runs 14 residues. Looked up from germline, CDR1 is ENHRY and CDR2 is SYGVKD. The CDR3: CATSSGRARYEQYF. The CDR3 nucleotides read TGTGCCACCTCTAGCGGGAGGGCCCGCTACGAGCAGTACTTC.

The rearrangement uses TRBV28 and TRBJ2-3; 8 bases map to TRBD1. The CDR3 consists of 17 residues. After removal of 2 bases from V and 4 bases from J, the junction contained 11 bases not matched to a gene. CDR1 MDHEN and CDR2 SYDVKM come from the germline V gene. Written as DNA, the CDR3 is TGTGCCAGCAGTTTAACCGGGACAGGACATGTGGCAGATACGCAGTATTTT. Encoded protein: CASSLTGTGHVADTQYF. Combining the CDR3 with reference TRBV28 and TRBJ2-3 gives the whole variable domain DVKVTQSSRYLVKRTGEKVFLECVQDMDHENMFWYRQDPGLGLRLIYFSYDVKMKEKGDIPEGYSVSREKKERFSLILESASTNQTSMYLCASSLTGTGHVADTQYFGPGTRLTVL.

This chain uses TRBV28 with TRBJ2-7; TRBD1 agrees at 10 bases. This CDR3 comprises 16 residues. V gave up 6 bases and J gave up 3 bases; unmatched junction bases: 11. Germline values: CDR1 MDHEN, CDR2 SYDVKM. CDR3 amino acids: CASSAIGQGVVYEQYF. CDR3 in DNA: TGTGCCAGCAGCGCTATCGGACAGGGGGTAGTCTACGAGCAGTACTTC. The full variable domain, rest sourced from reference TRBV28 and TRBJ2-7, is DVKVTQSSRYLVKRTGEKVFLECVQDMDHENMFWYRQDPGLGLRLIYFSYDVKMKEKGDIPEGYSVSREKKERFSLILESASTNQTSMYLCASSAIGQGVVYEQYFGPGTRLTVT.

J is TRBJ2-2 and V is TRBV7-2; 7 bases are a match to TRBD1. The CDR3 consists of 16 residues. The germline CDR1 and CDR2 sequences are SGHTA and FQGNSA. The V gene end was trimmed by 1 base and the J gene end by 7 bases; junction bases not matched to a gene: 9. The CDR3 protein is CASSLVDRRRVGELFF. CDR3 bases: TGTGCCAGCAGCTTAGTGGACAGGAGACGGGTCGGGGAGCTGTTTTTT.

Of note for this clone: Additional DNA sequences in this sample encode the identical CDR3. The chain has TRBV30 and TRBJ1-2; D is unclear. V dropped 1 base and J dropped 2 bases, with 8 bases sitting between them. Germline V gene data show CDR1 as GTSNPN and CDR2 as SVGIG (reference sequence). The CDR3 is 13 residues long. This CDR3 reads CAWSEGSNYGYTF. The CDR3 DNA follows: TGTGCCTGGAGTGAAGGGAGCAACTATGGCTACACCTTC. Supplemented by reference TRBV30 and TRBJ1-2, the full variable domain reads SQTIHQWPATLVQPVGSPLSLECTVEGTSNPNLYWYRQAAGRGLQLLFYSVGIGQISSEVPQNLSASRPQDRQFILSSKKLLLSDSGFYLCAWSEGSNYGYTFGSGTRLTVV.

The CDR3 spells CSVVWGLVLDEQYF. DNA for the CDR3: TGCAGCGTTGTCTGGGGACTAGTTTTGGACGAGCAGTACTTC. The V and J genes are TRBV29-1 and TRBJ2-7; 8 nucleotides line up with TRBD2. J gave up 5 bases and V 4 bases, and 10 bases lay outside the gene matches. CDR3 length: 14 amino acids. CDR1 is SQVTM and CDR2 is ANQGSEA in the germline V gene.

J is TRBJ1-2 and V is TRBV2; D is ambiguous. CDR1 is SNHLY, CDR2 FYNNEI, per germline. The length of the CDR3 is 13 residues. V was clipped by 6 bases and J by 5 bases, with 13 bases between them. The CDR3: CASRSLTGYGYTF. CDR3 coding DNA: TGTGCCAGCAGATCCCTTACGGGGTATGGCTACACCTTC.